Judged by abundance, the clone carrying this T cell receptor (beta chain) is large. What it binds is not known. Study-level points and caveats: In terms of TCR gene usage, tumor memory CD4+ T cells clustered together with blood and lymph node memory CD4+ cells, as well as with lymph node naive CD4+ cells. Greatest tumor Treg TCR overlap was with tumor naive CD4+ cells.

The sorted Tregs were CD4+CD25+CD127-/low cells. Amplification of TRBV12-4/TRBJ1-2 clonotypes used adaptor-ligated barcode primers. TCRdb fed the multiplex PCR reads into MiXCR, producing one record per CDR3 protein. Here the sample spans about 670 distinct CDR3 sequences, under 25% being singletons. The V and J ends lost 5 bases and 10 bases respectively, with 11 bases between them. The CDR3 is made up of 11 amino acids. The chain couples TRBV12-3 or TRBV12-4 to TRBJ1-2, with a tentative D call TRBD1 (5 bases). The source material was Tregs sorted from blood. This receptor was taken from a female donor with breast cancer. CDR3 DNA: TGTGCCAGCAGTCGGGACTACACCTACACCTTC. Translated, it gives CASSRDYTYTF.